Presented here are 24 T cell receptor beta chains from one specimen sequenced in a study of T-cell memory formation after mild COVID-19. Via MiXCR, TCRdb re-called the 5' RACE reads, giving one row per CDR3 protein. The table records under 40,000 distinct CDR3 sequences, around 6.1% of them present only once. Sequencing was done on a sample of PBMCs or a T cell subset sorted from them (not recorded which). The receptors stem from an adult who had mild COVID-19 (a few samples of this study predate the infection). Cell type and time point are not known.

The CDR3 here is CASSLGVASGSTYEQYF. In DNA form, the CDR3 reads TGTGCCAGCAGCTTAGGGGTCGCTAGCGGAAGCACTTACGAGCAGTACTTC. The chain is built from TRBV7-8 and TRBJ2-7; 7 bases map to TRBD2. The CDR3 length is 17 residues. After removal of 1 base from V and 4 bases from J, the junction contained 13 bases not matched to a gene. Germline lookup yields CDR1 SGHVS and CDR2 FQNEAQ.

Many counts were recorded for this clonotype. This chain connects TRBV12-3 or TRBV12-4 to TRBJ2-7, with 14 positions matching TRBD2. The CDR3 is 16 amino acids. The V segment lost 6 bases and the J segment 6 bases; nucleotides outside the gene matches: 10. This CDR3 is CASSRLAGGPHAEQYF. The CDR3 coding sequence is TGTGCCAGCAGCCGACTAGCGGGAGGGCCTCACGCCGAGCAGTACTTC.

In its sample, this clonotype was seen a few times. The chain carries TRBV28 and TRBJ2-3; the match to TRBD2 covers 7 bases. The CDR3 has 14 residues. Germline V gene sequence: CDR1 MDHEN, CDR2 SYDVKM. The V segment lost 11 bases and the J segment 6 bases; nucleotides outside the gene matches: 14. CDR3 amino acids: CAQQMAGEVDTQYF. The CDR3 DNA reads as TGTGCCCAGCAGATGGCGGGAGAAGTGGATACGCAGTATTTT.

This clonotype was recorded a few times. The rearrangement joins TRBV7-9 to TRBJ2-7, with TRBD1 identical over 9 bases. Looked up from germline, CDR1 is SEHNR and CDR2 is FQNEAQ (reference sequence). Germline trimming cut 5 bases from V and 4 bases from J; bases unmatched to any gene: 15. The CDR3 extends over 17 amino acids. CDR3 bases: TGTGCCAGCAGCCCAAACACTCGGGACAGGGTTGCGTACGAGCAGTACTTC. Its translation is CASSPNTRDRVAYEQYF.

The V call is TRBV3-1, the J call TRBJ1-2; possible D gene TRBD1, 6 bases. Per the germline V gene, CDR1 is LGHDT and CDR2 is YNNKEL (reference sequence). The V end was cut by 0 bases, the J end by 12 bases, with 11 bases between. CDR3 size: 12 residues. The CDR3 region is CASSQERGGNTF. CDR3 in DNA: TGTGCCAGCAGCCAAGAACGAGGGGGGAACACCTTC. Variable domain in full (rest from reference TRBV3-1 and TRBJ1-2): DTAVSQTPKYLVTQMGNDKSIKCEQNLGHDTMYWYKQDSKKFLKIMFSYNNKELIINETVPNRFSPKSPDKAHLNLHINSLELGDSAVYFCASSQERGGNTFGSGTRLTVV.

At least ten counts were recorded for this clonotype. V is TRBV5-5 and J is TRBJ2-7; D gene uncertain. The V end was cut by 0 bases, the J end by 2 bases, with 12 bases between. Germline V gene sequence: CDR1 SGHKS, CDR2 YYEKEE (reference sequence). The CDR3 sequence is 15 residues long. CDR3 in DNA: TGTGCCAGCAGCTTGGGATTCGACGGCACCTACGAGCAGTACTTC. Translation gives CASSLGFDGTYEQYF.

This clonotype was seen many times. The J gene is TRBJ2-3, the V gene TRBV12-3 or TRBV12-4; tentative D call: TRBD2 (6 bases). The V end lost 3 bases, the J end lost 4 bases, and 14 bases lay between the germline ends. The length of the CDR3 is 15 residues. CDR3: CASSFRGGSADTQYF. DNA for the CDR3: TGTGCCAGCAGTTTTCGTGGGGGGTCCGCAGATACGCAGTATTTT.

This clonotype was seen at least ten times. V and J are TRBV12-3 or TRBV12-4 and TRBJ2-1; 10 bases match TRBD2. The CDR3 is 16 residues long. J was trimmed by 7 bases and V by 3 bases; bases with no gene match: 9. For the CDR3, the DNA is TGTGCCAGCAGTTTTGGAATGGGACTAGCGAGGAATGAGCAGTTCTTC. Residues: CASSFGMGLARNEQFF.

This clonotype was observed a few times. The V and J genes are TRBV6-2 or TRBV6-3 and TRBJ2-2, with D possibly matching TRBD1 (6 bases). Germline-derived CDR1 and CDR2 are MNHEY and SVGEGT. CDR3 length: 13 residues. V lost 10 bases and J 4 bases, leaving 13 bases between the germline ends. Here the CDR3 reads CANSPRGTGELFF. The DNA for the CDR3 is TGTGCCAACAGCCCCAGGGGCACCGGGGAGCTGTTTTTT.

This clonotype turned up a few times. The chain is built from TRBV12-3 or TRBV12-4 and TRBJ1-2; D remains unclear. V shed 3 bases and J shed 4 bases, with 18 bases lying between them. CDR3 length: 16 residues. The CDR3 protein is CASSLTFVQIGYGYTF. DNA of the CDR3: TGTGCCAGCAGTTTGACGTTTGTACAGATCGGCTATGGCTACACCTTC.

The sample holds many counts of this clonotype. The V gene is TRBV20-1, the J gene TRBJ2-1; perhaps TRBD2 as D (5 bases). The CDR3 runs 12 residues. V was pared by 4 bases and J by 7 bases, with 11 bases between. Germline lookup yields CDR1 DFQATT and CDR2 SNEGSKA (reference sequence). The CDR3 bases are TGCAGTGCTAACAAAGGGAGAAATGAGCAGTTCTTC. Protein product: CSANKGRNEQFF.

This clonotype has a handful of counts. The V and J genes are TRBV7-8 and TRBJ1-5; D gene unclear. The CDR3 loop spans 15 amino acids. Trimming took 0 bases from V and 4 from J, leaving 10 bases between them. Germline assignment: CDR1 SGHVS and CDR2 FQNEAQ. DNA of the CDR3: TGTGCCAGCAGCTTAGCGTGGGAAGCTAATCAGCCCCAGCATTTT. Translating gives CASSLAWEANQPQHF.

At least ten counts were recorded for this clonotype. CDR3: CASSLIGTGDNEQFF. The CDR3 coding sequence is TGTGCCAGCAGCTTAATCGGGACAGGGGACAATGAGCAGTTCTTC. This chain uses TRBV7-3 with TRBJ2-1, with 10 bases lining up with TRBD1. The CDR3 length is 15 residues. In germline, CDR1 is SGHTA, CDR2 FQGTGA. Trimming cost V 1 base and J 5 bases; bases outside gene matches: 2.

The chain recombines TRBV5-1 with TRBJ2-2, with TRBD1 matching 7 bases. V shed 9 bases, J shed 5 bases, and the junction held 7 bases outside the gene matches. The CDR3 length is 13 residues. Per germline, CDR1 SGHRS and CDR2 YFSETQ. CDR3 amino acids: CATIPGGTGELFF. DNA of the CDR3: TGCGCCACCATCCCAGGGGGAACCGGGGAGCTGTTTTTT. Full variable domain (outside the CDR3, taken from reference TRBV5-1 and TRBJ2-2): KAGVTQTPRYLIKTRGQQVTLSCSPISGHRSVSWYQQTPGQGLQFLFEYFSETQRNKGNFPGRFSGRQFSNSRSEMNVSTLELGDSALYLCATIPGGTGELFFGEGSRLTVL.

The table lists this clonotype with many counts. The CDR3 DNA reads as TGCGCCAGCAGCTTGGTTCGGGCCGGGGAGCTGTTTTTT. Its translation: CASSLVRAGELFF. V usage is TRBV5-1 and J usage is TRBJ2-2, with D unclear. From germline, CDR1 is SGHRS and CDR2 YFSETQ. Trimming left V 0 bases short and J 6 bases short, with 6 bases between. CDR3 length equals 13 residues.

This clonotype was seen more than once but under ten times. The V and J genes are TRBV5-8 and TRBJ2-2, with D uncertain. Trimming took off 2 bases at V and 1 base at J, with 15 bases between the two ends. Germline CDR1 and CDR2: SGHTS and YDEGEE. This CDR3 has 17 residues. In DNA form, the CDR3 reads TGTGCCAGCAGCTTCCGGGCCGGCCAAGGGAACACCGGGGAGCTGTTTTTT. This sequence encodes CASSFRAGQGNTGELFF.

At least ten counts were recorded for this clonotype. The V gene is TRBV2, the J gene TRBJ2-1; 12 bases match TRBD2. Germline V gives CDR1 SNHLY, CDR2 FYNNEI. The CDR3 covers 19 residues. V lost 5 bases, J lost 0 bases, and 11 bases stayed unmatched. In DNA, the CDR3 is TGTGCCAGCAGTTATGCCCGGACTAGCGGGAACCCCTCCTACAATGAGCAGTTCTTC. Translating gives CASSYARTSGNPSYNEQFF.

The rearrangement links TRBV28 to TRBJ1-4; no clear D gene. There are 14 residues in the CDR3. The germline CDR1 and CDR2 sequences are MDHEN and SYDVKM. V gave up 2 bases and J gave up 5 bases, with 9 bases separating them. CDR3 residues: CASSLGGRNEKLFF. The CDR3 DNA reads TGTGCCAGCAGTTTAGGAGGGAGGAATGAAAAACTGTTTTTT.

The gene calls are TRBV7-3 and TRBJ2-1; possibly TRBD2 for D (7 bases). V shed 2 bases and J shed 0 bases, with 8 bases lying between them. The CDR3 is 15 residues long. Germline V gene lookup returns CDR1 SGHTA and CDR2 FQGTGA. CDR3 in amino acids: CASSLAGASYNEQFF. The CDR3 DNA follows: TGTGCCAGCAGCTTAGCGGGGGCCTCCTACAATGAGCAGTTCTTC.

The chain employs TRBV7-2 and TRBJ1-2; D might be TRBD1 (6 bases). Germline V gene lookup returns CDR1 SGHTA and CDR2 FQGNSA. Trimming cost V 5 bases and J 2 bases, with 21 bases left between them. The CDR3 is 17 amino acids. CDR3 sequence: CASSPYQVGAGNYGYTF. The CDR3 DNA sequence: TGTGCCAGCAGCCCCTACCAAGTGGGGGCAGGGAACTATGGCTACACCTTC.

This clonotype has a count of ten or more. V gene TRBV24-1 combines with J gene TRBJ2-2; tentatively, D is TRBD2 (6 bases). V lost 2 bases and J lost 5, with 14 bases in between. Germline-derived CDR1 and CDR2 are KGHDR and SFDVKD. The CDR3 is 16 amino acids. The CDR3: CATSDYGTGETGELFF. The CDR3 DNA follows: TGTGCCACCAGTGATTATGGGACGGGAGAGACCGGGGAGCTGTTTTTT.

There are many counts of this clonotype. V and J are TRBV11-3 and TRBJ2-5, with TRBD2 identical over 9 bases. The CDR3 has 15 residues. The V and J ends lost 1 base and 4 bases, in that order; junction bases with no gene match: 4. The V gene's germline CDR1 is SGHNT and CDR2 YENEEA. CDR3 loop: CASSLGGTSRETQYF. In DNA, the CDR3 is TGTGCCAGCAGCTTAGGTGGGACTAGCAGAGAGACCCAGTACTTC.

This clonotype was seen repeatedly, ten times or more. The J gene is TRBJ1-1, the V gene TRBV6-4, with 7 bases identical to TRBD1. The germline CDR1 and CDR2 sequences are MRHNA and SNTAGT. The length of the CDR3 is 17 residues. The trim removed 2 bases at V and 6 bases at J, leaving 15 bases unmatched. In nucleotides, the CDR3 is TGTGCCAGCAGTGACGGGGTAGACAGGGTTGGAGGCCCTGAAGCTTTCTTT. This translates into CASSDGVDRVGGPEAFF.

This clonotype was found many times. The chain recombines TRBV20-1 with TRBJ2-3; TRBD2 agrees at 11 bases. Germline values: CDR1 DFQATT, CDR2 SNEGSKA (reference sequence). The ends lost 5 bases at V and 5 bases at J; junction bases unmatched: 12. This CDR3 comprises 16 residues. CDR3: CSARRGSGGVLDTQYF. CDR3 DNA sequence: TGCAGTGCTCGCCGGGGTAGCGGGGGGGTATTAGATACGCAGTATTTT.